A single sample gave rise to the 23 T cell receptor beta chains below, sequenced in a study of CD8 T cells in Susac syndrome. With random hexamers, 0.5 to 1 ug RNA was reverse transcribed. TCRdb passed the immunoSEQ multiplex PCR reads through MiXCR, listing each CDR3 protein once. The sample lists 150,000 to 200,000 distinct CDR3 sequences, roughly 94% occurring once. Sequencing input: CD4+ T cells from PBMCs. Receptors originate from a human donor with multiple sclerosis.

The chain couples TRBV19 to TRBJ1-1; D is perhaps TRBD1 (5 bases). Germline CDR1 reads LNHDA; CDR2 reads SQIVND (reference sequence). The V and J ends lost 7 bases and 1 base respectively, with 19 bases between them. This CDR3 spans 16 amino acids. CDR3 DNA sequence: TGTGCCAGTACGGTAAGATTAGGGGAGACGAACACTGAAGCTTTCTTT. Its protein product is CASTVRLGETNTEAFF.

The chain recombines TRBV4-2 with TRBJ1-4; 8 bases agree with TRBD1. Germline lookup yields CDR1 LGHNA and CDR2 YNFKEQ. The CDR3 sequence is 14 residues long. V trimming: 1 base; J trimming: 7 bases; junction bases outside the gene matches: 2. The CDR3 coding sequence is TGTGCCAGCAGCCAAGGGGGACAGGCTGAAAAACTGTTTTTT. Translation gives CASSQGGQAEKLFF.

This clonotype was seen only once. The rearrangement uses TRBV29-1 and TRBJ2-1; no reliable D call. CDR3 length equals 10 residues. Trimming removed 5 bases from V and 5 bases from J, with 4 bases in between. Germline V lookup: CDR1 SQVTM, CDR2 ANQGSEA. The CDR3 region has the DNA TGCAGCGTTTACGACAATGAGCAGTTCTTC. Translation: CSVYDNEQFF.

The V gene is TRBV9, the J gene TRBJ1-4; D unclear. The CDR3 has 15 amino acids. CDR1 and CDR2 from the germline V gene are SGDLS and YYNGEE. Trimming left V 0 bases short and J 2 bases short, with 8 bases between. The CDR3 protein is CASSVDPGTNEKLFF. The CDR3, as DNA: TGTGCCAGCAGCGTAGACCCGGGGACTAATGAAAAACTGTTTTTT.

V and J are TRBV30 and TRBJ1-2, with D unresolved. Germline loops: CDR1 GTSNPN, CDR2 SVGIG (reference sequence). Trimming took off 4 bases at V and 7 bases at J, with 13 bases between the two ends. The CDR3 loop spans 12 amino acids. CDR3 in DNA: TGTGCCTGGACGGCAGCTTGGGGTGGCTACACCTTC. As protein: CAWTAAWGGYTF.

The V call is TRBV5-1, the J call TRBJ1-2; D remains unclear. The CDR3 covers 15 residues. The ends were cut back, 2 bases at V and 2 bases at J, with 13 bases in the middle. The germline V gene encodes CDR1 SGHRS and CDR2 YFSETQ. CDR3 nucleotide sequence: TGCGCCAGCAGCTTAAATCCGAACTCGAACTATGGCTACACCTTC. This translates into CASSLNPNSNYGYTF.

This chain links TRBV19 with TRBJ2-3; a possible D gene is TRBD2 (6 bases). Germline V gene sequence: CDR1 LNHDA, CDR2 SQIVND (reference sequence). The CDR3 is 16 amino acids. Trimming removed 2 bases at V and 4 bases at J, with 16 bases between. CDR3 region: CASSILLGAGPDTQYF. The CDR3 bases are TGTGCCAGTAGTATACTCCTCGGAGCGGGCCCAGATACGCAGTATTTT.

This clonotype was observed a few times. V is TRBV5-1 and J is TRBJ2-1; TRBD2 matches at 9 bases. Trimming took 2 bases from V and 2 from J; bases not matched to a gene: 5. CDR3 length: 16 residues. Looked up from germline, CDR1 is SGHRS and CDR2 is YFSETQ. The CDR3 nucleotides read TGCGCCAGCAGCTTTAATAGCGGGAGCACCTACAATGAGCAGTTCTTC. Translated, it gives CASSFNSGSTYNEQFF.

The V call is TRBV19, the J call TRBJ1-1; the match to TRBD1 covers 9 bases. Germline CDR1 reads LNHDA; CDR2 reads SQIVND (reference sequence). The CDR3 has 16 amino acids. V gave up 3 bases and J gave up 1 base; unmatched junction bases: 6. CDR3 nucleotide sequence: TGTGCCAGTAGTATGGTCGAACAGGGGGCGAACACTGAAGCTTTCTTT. It is translated as CASSMVEQGANTEAFF.

The chain carries TRBV19 and TRBJ1-1; no firm D call. The V end lost 3 bases, the J end lost 3 bases, and 14 bases lay between the germline ends. Looked up from germline, CDR1 is LNHDA and CDR2 is SQIVND (reference sequence). The CDR3 has 15 residues. CDR3 amino acids: CASSITALDDTEAFF. The CDR3 DNA follows: TGTGCCAGTAGTATCACAGCCTTGGATGACACTGAAGCTTTCTTT. The full variable domain, with the rest looked up from reference TRBV19 and TRBJ1-1, is DGGITQSPKYLFRKEGQNVTLSCEQNLNHDAMYWYRQDPGQGLRLIYYSQIVNDFQKGDIAEGYSVSREKKESFPLTVTSAQKNPTAFYLCASSITALDDTEAFFGQGTRLTVV.

Written as DNA, the CDR3 is TGTGCCAGCACCATCGGGCCGAGACAAGAGACCCAGTACTTC. Its translation: CASTIGPRQETQYF. V gene TRBV12-3 or TRBV12-4 combines with J gene TRBJ2-5; D remains unclear. This CDR3 spans 14 amino acids. With 7 bases removed from V and 2 bases from J, the gap between germline ends came to 14 bases.

In nucleotides, the CDR3 is TGCAGCGTACAGGGGGACTACTCTGGGGCCAACGTCCTGACTTTC. It codes for CSVQGDYSGANVLTF. This chain uses TRBV29-1 with TRBJ2-6; D possibly corresponds to TRBD1 (8 bases). V was trimmed by 6 bases and J by 0 bases, leaving 12 bases between them. CDR3 length: 15 residues. Germline CDR1 is SQVTM and CDR2 is ANQGSEA.

The chain combines TRBV20-1 with TRBJ2-3, with D tentatively TRBD2 (5 bases). V lost 5 bases to trimming and J lost 3 bases, with 12 bases between them. The CDR3 extends over 13 amino acids. Germline values: CDR1 DFQATT, CDR2 SNEGSKA (reference sequence). The CDR3 sequence: CSAPMSGTDTQYF. The CDR3 DNA sequence: TGCAGTGCTCCCATGTCGGGAACAGATACGCAGTATTTT.

The chain uses TRBV12-3 or TRBV12-4 and TRBJ2-1; TRBD2 matches at 8 bases. There are 13 residues in the CDR3. V shed 2 bases and J 8 bases; nucleotides not matched to a gene: 2. The CDR3 bases are TGTGCCAGCAGTTTAAGCGGGAGCGATGAGCAGTTCTTC. Translated: CASSLSGSDEQFF.

The chain couples TRBV28 to TRBJ1-4, with 7 bases that match TRBD1. The CDR3 is 15 residues long. Germline loops: CDR1 MDHEN, CDR2 SYDVKM. J lost 8 bases, V lost 4 bases, and 10 bases had no gene match. The CDR3 bases are TGTGCCAGCAGTTCACCAGGGGGAGTTAAGGAAAAACTGTTTTTT. Its protein is CASSSPGGVKEKLFF.

In nucleotides, the CDR3 is TGTGCCAGCAGCCTTAGGCTTCCTACTTATGGAGATGAGCAGTTCTTC. As protein: CASSLRLPTYGDEQFF. V usage is TRBV3-1 and J usage is TRBJ2-1; no firm D call. This CDR3 has 16 amino acids. V was trimmed by 4 bases and J by 8 bases, leaving 21 bases between them. Looked up from germline, CDR1 is LGHDT and CDR2 is YNNKEL (reference sequence).

The chain employs TRBV20-1 and TRBJ1-5, with TRBD1 matching over 7 bases. The V gene's germline CDR1 is DFQATT and CDR2 SNEGSKA (reference sequence). V shed 5 bases, J shed 4 bases, and the junction held 5 bases outside the gene matches. There are 13 residues in the CDR3. The DNA for the CDR3 is TGCAGTGCTTCCCGGGACAGAAATCAGCCCCAGCATTTT. This encodes CSASRDRNQPQHF.

This chain links TRBV11-3 with TRBJ2-7; D is tentatively TRBD1 or TRBD2 (5 bases each). The germline CDR1 and CDR2 sequences are SGHNT and YENEEA. Trimming pared 6 bases from V and 6 bases from J, leaving 15 bases between. CDR3 size: 13 residues. For the CDR3, the DNA is TGTGCCAGCAGTCGGGGCTCCCTACGCGAGCAGTACTTC. It encodes CASSRGSLREQYF. Variable domain in full (rest from reference TRBV11-3 and TRBJ2-7): EAGVVQSPRYKIIEKKQPVAFWCNPISGHNTLYWYLQNLGQGPELLIRYENEEAVDDSQLPKDRFSAERLKGVDSTLKIQPAELGDSAVYLCASSRGSLREQYFGPGTRLTVT.

A single count supports this clonotype. V gene TRBV28 combines with J gene TRBJ1-2; D gene unclear. Trimming took off 5 bases at V and 4 bases at J, with 8 bases between the two ends. The CDR3 sequence is 12 residues long. Germline CDR1 reads MDHEN; CDR2 reads SYDVKM. The CDR3 loop reads CASSTDVYGYTF. CDR3 nucleotides: TGTGCCAGCAGTACCGACGTCTATGGCTACACCTTC.

The chain recombines TRBV13 with TRBJ2-1, with D perhaps matching TRBD1 (5 bases). The CDR3 contains 12 residues. Trimming took off 1 base at V and 14 bases at J, with 12 bases between the two ends. From germline, CDR1 is PRHDT and CDR2 FYEKMQ (reference sequence). The CDR3 reads CASSLEGAEEFF. The CDR3 coding sequence is TGTGCCAGCAGCTTAGAAGGGGCCGAGGAGTTCTTC.

The chain joins TRBV5-1 to TRBJ2-3, with TRBD1 matching over 8 bases. Germline V gives CDR1 SGHRS, CDR2 YFSETQ. J was trimmed by 2 bases and V by 0 bases; bases with no gene match: 5. The CDR3 sequence is 16 residues long. The CDR3 is CASSLVAGGLTDTQYF. DNA for the CDR3: TGCGCCAGCAGCTTGGTCGCAGGGGGCCTCACAGATACGCAGTATTTT.

The V and J genes are TRBV27 and TRBJ2-1; D uncertain. The ends were cut back, 6 bases at V and 4 bases at J, with 16 bases in the middle. The germline CDR1 and CDR2 sequences are MNHEY and SMNVEV (reference sequence). The CDR3 consists of 15 residues. The CDR3 nucleotides are TGTGCCAGCAGCCCCCGGACCCCGAGATACAATGAGCAGTTCTTC. Protein: CASSPRTPRYNEQFF.

This clonotype was found once. The chain links TRBV6-6 to TRBJ1-1; no clear D. The V and J ends lost 9 bases and 0 bases respectively, with 14 bases between them. The CDR3 length is 14 residues. From germline, CDR1 is MNHNY and CDR2 SVGAGI (reference sequence). The CDR3 DNA is TGTGCCAGTTTAAAGGGCGGAATGAACACTGAAGCTTTCTTT. It encodes CASLKGGMNTEAFF.